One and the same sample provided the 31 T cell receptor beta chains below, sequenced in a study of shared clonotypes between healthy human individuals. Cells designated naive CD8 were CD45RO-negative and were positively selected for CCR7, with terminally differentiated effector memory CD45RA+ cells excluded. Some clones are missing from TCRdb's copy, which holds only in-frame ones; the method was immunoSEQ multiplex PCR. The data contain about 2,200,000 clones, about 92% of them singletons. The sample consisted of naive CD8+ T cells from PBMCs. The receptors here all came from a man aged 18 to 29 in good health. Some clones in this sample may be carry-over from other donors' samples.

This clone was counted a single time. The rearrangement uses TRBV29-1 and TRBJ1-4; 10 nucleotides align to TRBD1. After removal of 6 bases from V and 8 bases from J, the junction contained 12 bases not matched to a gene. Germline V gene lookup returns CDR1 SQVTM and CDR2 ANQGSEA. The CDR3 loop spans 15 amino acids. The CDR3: CSVPGQGGSVEKLFF. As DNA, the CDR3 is TGCAGCGTGCCTGGACAGGGGGGGTCGGTCGAAAAACTGTTTTTT.

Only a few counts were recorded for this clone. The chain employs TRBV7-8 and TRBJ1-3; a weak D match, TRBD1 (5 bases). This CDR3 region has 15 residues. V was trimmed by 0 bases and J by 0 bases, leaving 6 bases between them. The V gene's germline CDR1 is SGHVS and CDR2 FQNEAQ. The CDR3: CASSLADSSGNTIYF. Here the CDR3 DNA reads TGTGCCAGCAGCTTAGCAGACAGCTCTGGAAACACCATATATTTT. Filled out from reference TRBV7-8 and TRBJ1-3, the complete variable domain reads GAGVSQSPRYKVAKRGQDVALRCDPISGHVSLFWYQQALGQGPEFLTYFQNEAQLDKSGLPSDRFFAERPEGSVSTLKIQRTQQEDSAVYLCASSLADSSGNTIYFGEGSWLTVV.

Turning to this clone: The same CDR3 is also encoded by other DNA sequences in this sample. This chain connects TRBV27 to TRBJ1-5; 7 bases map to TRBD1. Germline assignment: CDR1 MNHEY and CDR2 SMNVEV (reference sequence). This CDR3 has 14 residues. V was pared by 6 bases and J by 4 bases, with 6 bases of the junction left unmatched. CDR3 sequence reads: CASSPTGANQPQHF. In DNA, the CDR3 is TGTGCCAGCAGCCCAACAGGGGCGAATCAGCCCCAGCATTTT.

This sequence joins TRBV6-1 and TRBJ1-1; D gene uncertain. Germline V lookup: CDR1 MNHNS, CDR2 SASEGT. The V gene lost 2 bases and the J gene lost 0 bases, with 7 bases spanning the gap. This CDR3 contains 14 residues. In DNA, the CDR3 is TGTGCCAGCAGTGAACGGCCAGTGAACACTGAAGCTTTCTTT. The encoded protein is CASSERPVNTEAFF.

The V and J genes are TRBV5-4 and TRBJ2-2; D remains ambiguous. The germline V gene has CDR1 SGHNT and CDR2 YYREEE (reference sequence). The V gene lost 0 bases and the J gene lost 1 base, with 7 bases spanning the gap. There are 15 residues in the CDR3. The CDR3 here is CASSLGAENTGELFF. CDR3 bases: TGTGCCAGCAGCTTGGGGGCTGAGAACACCGGGGAGCTGTTTTTT.

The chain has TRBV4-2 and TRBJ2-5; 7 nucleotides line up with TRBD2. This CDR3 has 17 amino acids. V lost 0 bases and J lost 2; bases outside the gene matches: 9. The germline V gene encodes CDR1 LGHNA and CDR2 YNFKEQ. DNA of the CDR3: TGTGCCAGCAGCCAAGATGCGGGGGAGAGTAGACAAGAGACCCAGTACTTC. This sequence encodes CASSQDAGESRQETQYF.

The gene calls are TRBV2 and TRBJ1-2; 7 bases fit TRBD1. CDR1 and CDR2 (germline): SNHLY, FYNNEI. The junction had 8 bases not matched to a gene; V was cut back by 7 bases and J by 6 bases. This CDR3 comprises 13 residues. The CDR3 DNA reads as TGTGCCAGCACTCCGGGACAGCAGGATGGCTACACCTTC. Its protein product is CASTPGQQDGYTF.

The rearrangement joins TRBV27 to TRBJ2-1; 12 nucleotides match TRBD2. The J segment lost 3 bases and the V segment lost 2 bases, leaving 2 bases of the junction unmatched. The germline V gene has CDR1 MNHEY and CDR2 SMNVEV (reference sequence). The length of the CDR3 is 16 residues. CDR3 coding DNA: TGTGCCAGCAGTTTACCGGGACTAGCGGGCTACAATGAGCAGTTCTTC. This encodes CASSLPGLAGYNEQFF.

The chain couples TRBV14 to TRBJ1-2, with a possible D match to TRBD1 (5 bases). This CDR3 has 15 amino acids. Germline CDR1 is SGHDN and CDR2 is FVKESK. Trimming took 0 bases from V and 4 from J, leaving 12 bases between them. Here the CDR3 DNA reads TGTGCCAGCAGCCAAGATCTTCGGGGGGTCTATGGCTACACCTTC. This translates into CASSQDLRGVYGYTF.

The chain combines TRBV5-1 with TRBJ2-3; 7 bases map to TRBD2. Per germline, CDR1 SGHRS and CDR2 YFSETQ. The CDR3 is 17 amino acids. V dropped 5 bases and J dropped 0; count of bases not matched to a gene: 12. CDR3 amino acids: CASRKLLLATSTDTQYF. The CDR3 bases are TGCGCCAGCAGAAAACTATTACTAGCGACGAGCACAGATACGCAGTATTTT.

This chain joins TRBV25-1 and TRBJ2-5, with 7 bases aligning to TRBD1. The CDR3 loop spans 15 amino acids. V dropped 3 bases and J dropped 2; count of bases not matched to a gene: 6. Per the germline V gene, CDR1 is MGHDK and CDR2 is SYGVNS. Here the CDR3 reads CASSETGRIQETQYF. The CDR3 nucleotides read TGTGCCAGCAGTGAGACAGGGCGGATTCAAGAGACCCAGTACTTC. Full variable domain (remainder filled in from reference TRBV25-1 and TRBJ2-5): EADIYQTPRYLVIGTGKKITLECSQTMGHDKMYWYQQDPGMELHLIHYSYGVNSTEKGDLSSESTVSRIRTEHFPLTLESARPSHTSQYLCASSETGRIQETQYFGPGTRLLVL.

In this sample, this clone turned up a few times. This CDR3 reads CASSGSGRADTQYF. The CDR3 DNA reads TGTGCCAGCAGTGGGAGCGGGAGGGCAGATACGCAGTATTTT. V usage is TRBV2 and J usage is TRBJ2-3, with TRBD2 identical over 10 bases. The CDR3 covers 14 residues. Looked up from germline, CDR1 is SNHLY and CDR2 is FYNNEI. The V and J ends lost 4 bases and 4 bases, in that order; junction bases with no gene match: 2.

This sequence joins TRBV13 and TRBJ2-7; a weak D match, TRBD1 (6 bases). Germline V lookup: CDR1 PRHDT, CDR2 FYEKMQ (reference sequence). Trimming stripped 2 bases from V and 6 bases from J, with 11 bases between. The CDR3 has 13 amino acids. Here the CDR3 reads CASSLRGTGEQYF. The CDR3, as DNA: TGTGCCAGCAGCTTAAGGGGGACCGGCGAGCAGTACTTC.

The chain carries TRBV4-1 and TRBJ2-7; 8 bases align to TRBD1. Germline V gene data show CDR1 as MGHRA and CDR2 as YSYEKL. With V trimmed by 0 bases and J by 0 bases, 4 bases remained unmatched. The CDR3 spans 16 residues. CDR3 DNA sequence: TGCGCCAGCAGCCAAGATACCGGGACAGGCTCCTACGAGCAGTACTTC. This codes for CASSQDTGTGSYEQYF.

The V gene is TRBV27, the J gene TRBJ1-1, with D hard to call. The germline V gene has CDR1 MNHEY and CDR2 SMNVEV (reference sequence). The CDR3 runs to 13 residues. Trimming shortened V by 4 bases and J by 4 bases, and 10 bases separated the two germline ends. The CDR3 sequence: CASSSTVRTEAFF. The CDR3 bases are TGTGCCAGCAGTTCTACGGTTCGCACTGAAGCTTTCTTT.

CDR3 DNA: TGTGCCAGCAGTCCCCCGGGACTAGCGGAACAAGAGACCCAGTACTTC. Translation gives CASSPPGLAEQETQYF. The gene calls are TRBV28 and TRBJ2-5, with 11 bases identical to TRBD2. Losses at the gene ends were 5 bases for V and 2 bases for J; bases not matched to a gene: 7. The CDR3 is 16 amino acids. CDR1 and CDR2 (germline): MDHEN, SYDVKM.

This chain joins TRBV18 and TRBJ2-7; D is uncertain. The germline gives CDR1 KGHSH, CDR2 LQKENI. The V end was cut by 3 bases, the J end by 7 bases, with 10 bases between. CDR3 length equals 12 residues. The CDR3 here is CASSPKDPEQYF. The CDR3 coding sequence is TGTGCCAGCTCACCCAAAGACCCAGAGCAGTACTTC.

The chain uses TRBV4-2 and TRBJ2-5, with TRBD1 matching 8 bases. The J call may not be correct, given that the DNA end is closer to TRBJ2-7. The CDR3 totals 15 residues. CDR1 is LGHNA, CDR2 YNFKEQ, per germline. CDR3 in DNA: TGTGCCAGCAGCCAAAGCGATCAGGGGGCGTACGAGCAGTACTTC. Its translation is CASSQSDQGAYEQYF.

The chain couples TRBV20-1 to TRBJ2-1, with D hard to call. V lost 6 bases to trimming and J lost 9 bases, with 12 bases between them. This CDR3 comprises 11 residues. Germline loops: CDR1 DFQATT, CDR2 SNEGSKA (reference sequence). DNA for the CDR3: TGCAGTGCATCCCCCGGTAGTGAGCAGTTCTTC. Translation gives CSASPGSEQFF.

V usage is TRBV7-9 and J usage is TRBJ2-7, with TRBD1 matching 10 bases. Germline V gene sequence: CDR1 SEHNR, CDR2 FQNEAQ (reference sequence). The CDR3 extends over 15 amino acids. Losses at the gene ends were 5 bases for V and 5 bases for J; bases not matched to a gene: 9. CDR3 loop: CASSASGTGVHEQYF. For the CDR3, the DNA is TGTGCCAGCAGCGCGTCCGGGACAGGGGTCCACGAGCAGTACTTC.

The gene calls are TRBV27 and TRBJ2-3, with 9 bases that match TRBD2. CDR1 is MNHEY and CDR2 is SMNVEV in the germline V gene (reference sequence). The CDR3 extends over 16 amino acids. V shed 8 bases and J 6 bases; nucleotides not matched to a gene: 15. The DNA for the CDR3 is TGTGCCAGCCGCCACTGGGGTAGCGGGAGAGAGGATACGCAGTATTTT. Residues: CASRHWGSGREDTQYF.

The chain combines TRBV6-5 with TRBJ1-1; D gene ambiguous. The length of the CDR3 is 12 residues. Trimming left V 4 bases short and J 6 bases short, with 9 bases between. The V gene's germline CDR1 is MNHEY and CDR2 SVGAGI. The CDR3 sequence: CASSWTGSEAFF. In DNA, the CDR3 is TGTGCCAGCAGTTGGACGGGGTCTGAAGCTTTCTTT.

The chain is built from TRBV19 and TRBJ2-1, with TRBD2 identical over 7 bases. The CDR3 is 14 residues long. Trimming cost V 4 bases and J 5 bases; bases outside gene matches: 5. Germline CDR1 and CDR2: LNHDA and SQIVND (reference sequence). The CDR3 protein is CASSKLAENNEQFF. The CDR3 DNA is TGTGCCAGTAGTAAGCTAGCGGAAAACAATGAGCAGTTCTTC.

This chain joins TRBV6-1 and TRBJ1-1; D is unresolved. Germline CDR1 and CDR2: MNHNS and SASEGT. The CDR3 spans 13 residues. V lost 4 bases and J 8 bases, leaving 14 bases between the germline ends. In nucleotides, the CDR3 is TGTGCCAGCAGTGGCCTTAGGACCTTAGAAGCTTTCTTT. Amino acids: CASSGLRTLEAFF.

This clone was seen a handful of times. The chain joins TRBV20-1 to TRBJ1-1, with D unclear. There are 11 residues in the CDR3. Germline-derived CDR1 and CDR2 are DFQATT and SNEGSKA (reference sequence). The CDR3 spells CSIESAKVAFF. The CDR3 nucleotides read TGCAGCATAGAGTCCGCCAAGGTGGCTTTCTTT.

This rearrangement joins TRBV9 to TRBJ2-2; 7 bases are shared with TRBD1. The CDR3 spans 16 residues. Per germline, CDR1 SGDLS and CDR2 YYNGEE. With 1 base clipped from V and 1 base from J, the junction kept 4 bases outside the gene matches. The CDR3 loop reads CASSVKRTGNTGELFF. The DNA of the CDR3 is TGTGCCAGCAGCGTAAAGAGGACAGGGAACACCGGGGAGCTGTTTTTT.

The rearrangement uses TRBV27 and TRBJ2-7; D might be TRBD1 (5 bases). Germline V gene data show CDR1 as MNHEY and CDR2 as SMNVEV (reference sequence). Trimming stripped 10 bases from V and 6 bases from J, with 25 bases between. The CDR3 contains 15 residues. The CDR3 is CATWPDGPTQGEQYF. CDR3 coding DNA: TGTGCCACCTGGCCGGACGGGCCAACCCAGGGCGAGCAGTACTTC.

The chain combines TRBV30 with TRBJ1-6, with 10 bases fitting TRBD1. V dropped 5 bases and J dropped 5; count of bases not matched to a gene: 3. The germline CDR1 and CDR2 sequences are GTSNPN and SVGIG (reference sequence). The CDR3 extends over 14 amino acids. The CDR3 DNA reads TGTGCCTGGGCGGACAGGGGGAATAATTCACCCCTCCACTTT. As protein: CAWADRGNNSPLHF.

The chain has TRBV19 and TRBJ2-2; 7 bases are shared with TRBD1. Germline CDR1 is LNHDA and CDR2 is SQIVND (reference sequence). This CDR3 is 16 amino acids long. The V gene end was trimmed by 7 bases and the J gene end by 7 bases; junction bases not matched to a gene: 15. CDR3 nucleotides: TGTGCCAGTACCCCTGAAGTAGGGGGCTATATCGGGGAGCTGTTTTTT. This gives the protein CASTPEVGGYIGELFF.

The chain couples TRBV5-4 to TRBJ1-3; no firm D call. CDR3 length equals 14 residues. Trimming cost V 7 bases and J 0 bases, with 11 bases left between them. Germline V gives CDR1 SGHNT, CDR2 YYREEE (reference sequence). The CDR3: CASWRAGSGNTIYF. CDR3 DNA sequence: TGTGCCAGCTGGAGGGCCGGCTCTGGAAACACCATATATTTT.

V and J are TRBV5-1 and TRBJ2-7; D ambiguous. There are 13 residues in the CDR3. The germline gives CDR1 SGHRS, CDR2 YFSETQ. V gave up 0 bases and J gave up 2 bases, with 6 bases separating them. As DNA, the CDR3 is TGCGCCAGCAGCTTGGACAACACCTACGAGCAGTACTTC. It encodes CASSLDNTYEQYF.